This T cell receptor beta chain was sequenced in a study of T cell responses to AZD1222 COVID-19 vaccine. In regard to this clone: Its antigen remains unidentified. Other DNA sequences from this sample encode an identical CDR3 as well.

The CDR3 runs to 13 residues. Germline V lookup: CDR1 MNHEY, CDR2 SMNVEV (reference sequence). V gave up 4 bases and J gave up 2 bases, with 8 bases separating them. Broader study findings: At study baseline, merely a handful of AZD1222 recipients were seropositive. The donors showed a predominance of white British ancestry and of females, with possible underestimation of clonal diversity. Spike-specific TCR breadth and depth rose after two AZD1222 doses.

Both about-4-week and about-12-week second-dose recipients were combined. Data came from immunoSEQ multiplex PCR; TCRdb stores just in-frame clones and leaves some out. The repertoire consists of more than 90,000 clones, with almost 90% occurring once and the leading ten covering approximately 15%. Source: peripheral blood, taken 28 days after the second AZD1222 dose. The chain recombines TRBV27 with TRBJ1-1; tentative D call: TRBD1 (6 bases). The receptor comes from an adult who received the AZD1222 COVID-19 vaccine. CDR3 region: CASSWTENTEAFF. DNA of the CDR3: TGTGCCAGCAGTTGGACAGAAAACACTGAAGCTTTCTTT.